Listed below are T cell receptor beta chains from one sample, sequenced in a study of metastatic and nonmetastatic thyroid tumors. TCRdb re-called the PCR reads through MiXCR. There are 35,000 to 50,000 clones in the sample; about 3.3% occur only once, and approximately 9.8% lies in the top ten. Input material: blood. The receptors shown here come from a female donor with papillary thyroid cancer or a benign thyroid nodule (not recorded which). Some clones in this sample may be carry-over from other donors' samples. Both conserved end residues are part of each CDR3. A D gene is named only where the DNA matches it firmly. Expanded clones get a size class; other rows say once, few or many, or leave the size out.

j_gene,len,d_gene,abundance,v_gene,CDR3nt,CDR3aa
TRBJ1-1,11,.,.,TRBV30,TGTGCCTGGAGCTCCGGGACACCAGCTTTCTTT,CAWSSGTPAFF
TRBJ2-3,12,.,few,TRBV11-3,TGTGCCAGCAGCTCCAACACAGATACGCAGTATTTT,CASSSNTDTQYF
TRBJ1-1,17,TRBD1,few,TRBV6-1,TGTGCCAGCAGTAAACAGGGGCCTCAATACATGAACACTGAAGCTTTCTTT,CASSKQGPQYMNTEAFF
TRBJ2-1,11,.,many,TRBV20-1,TGCAGTGCTGGCCCACTAGGAGAGCAGTTCTTC,CSAGPLGEQFF
TRBJ2-3,19,TRBD2,few,TRBV7-8,TGTGCCAGCAGCCCCCACCCTGGGGGGACTAGCGGGAGAGGGGATACGCAGTATTTT,CASSPHPGGTSGRGDTQYF
TRBJ2-7,14,.,many,TRBV18,TGTGCCAGCTCACCACCGAAGGGACGGAACGAGCAGTACTTC,CASSPPKGRNEQYF
TRBJ1-3,17,.,many,TRBV9,TGTGCCAGCAGCGTAACCCCCTCAGAAGCGACGGAAAACACCATATATTTT,CASSVTPSEATENTIYF
TRBJ2-7,16,.,.,TRBV4-2,TGTGCCAGCAGCCAAGAGGGGTACAGGACTGACTACGAGCAGTACTTC,CASSQEGYRTDYEQYF
TRBJ2-3,15,TRBD1,few,TRBV5-1,TGCGCTAGCAGCTTGAGGACAGGAGGCCCAGATACGCAGTATTTT,CASSLRTGGPDTQYF
TRBJ2-7,13,.,many,TRBV30,TGTGCCTGGAGTGACAGGGTTACCTACGAGCAGTACTTC,CAWSDRVTYEQYF
TRBJ2-1,14,TRBD2,few,TRBV19,TGTGCCAGCCCGGGACTAGCGGTCTACAATGAGCAGTTCTTC,CASPGLAVYNEQFF
TRBJ2-7,17,.,.,TRBV13,TGTGCCAGCAGCTTATCGCACACAGCGAGAGAGGGCTACGAGCAGTACTTC,CASSLSHTAREGYEQYF
TRBJ2-5,12,.,.,TRBV6-1,TGTGCCACCAAGGGGGTACAAGAGACCCAGTACTTC,CATKGVQETQYF
TRBJ2-7,13,.,many,TRBV29-1,TGCAGCGTTGAAGATCTTCAATCACATGAGCAGTACTTC,CSVEDLQSHEQYF
TRBJ2-1,15,TRBD2,many,TRBV12-3/TRBV12-4,TGTGCCAGCAGACCCAGCGGGAATCACTACAATGAGCAGTTCTTC,CASRPSGNHYNEQFF
TRBJ2-2,13,.,few,TRBV24-1,TGTGCCACCAGTCGAACTAACACCGGGGAGCTGTTTTTT,CATSRTNTGELFF
TRBJ1-2,15,.,few,TRBV12-3/TRBV12-4,TGTGCCAGCAGTTTATGGCCTGCAATTAACTATGGCTACACCTTC,CASSLWPAINYGYTF
TRBJ2-5,13,TRBD1,many,TRBV5-1,TGCGCCAGCGGAACAGGGGCCGGGGAGACCCAGTACTTC,CASGTGAGETQYF
TRBJ2-7,14,TRBD1,many,TRBV6-5,TGTGCCAGCAGTTACTCGCACAGGGGGCTTGAGCAGTACTTC,CASSYSHRGLEQYF
TRBJ1-6,15,.,few,TRBV20-1,TGCAGTGCTAGAGGTGGCGGGACATGGTTGACACCCCTCCACTTT,CSARGGGTWLTPLHF
TRBJ2-1,15,.,few,TRBV4-2,TGTGCCAGCAGCCAAGAGCGTAGTTTATACAATGAGCAGTTCTTC,CASSQERSLYNEQFF
TRBJ2-5,16,TRBD2,.,TRBV19,TGTGCCAGTAGTACCGGAGACGAGCGGGAGGGAGAGACCCAGTACTTC,CASSTGDEREGETQYF
TRBJ2-6,14,.,many,TRBV11-2,TGTGCCAGCAGTAAACAGGGCGGGGCCAACGTCCTGACTTTC,CASSKQGGANVLTF
TRBJ2-1,13,.,many,TRBV20-1,TGCAGTGCTACCCTCGGGGGTACCAATGAGCAGTTCTTC,CSATLGGTNEQFF
TRBJ2-1,15,TRBD2,many,TRBV2,TGTGCCAGCAGTGCCATAGCGGGAGTTAACAATGAGCAGTTCTTC,CASSAIAGVNNEQFF
TRBJ2-3,17,TRBD2,many,TRBV6-6,TGTGCCAGCAGTTACTCGGTGGTAGCGGGTAGCACAGATACGCAGTATTTT,CASSYSVVAGSTDTQYF
TRBJ2-2,15,TRBD2,many,TRBV7-3,TGTGCCAGCAGCCCTACCGGGACTAGGGGGGGGGAGCTGTTTTTT,CASSPTGTRGGELFF
TRBJ2-7,14,TRBD1,few,TRBV28,TGTGCCAGCAGTGATCCTGGACAGGTCTACGAGCAGTACTTC,CASSDPGQVYEQYF
TRBJ2-7,16,TRBD2,many,TRBV6-1,TGTGCCAGCGTGATAGGGACTAGCGGGAGCGTATACGAGCAGTACTTC,CASVIGTSGSVYEQYF
TRBJ2-1,15,.,.,TRBV6-2/TRBV6-3,TGTGCCAGCAGTGCGGAGGAGATCTTTGACAATGAGCAGTTCTTC,CASSAEEIFDNEQFF
TRBJ1-5,15,.,few,TRBV6-2/TRBV6-3,TGTGCCAGTAGCTCACGATCCGGTGGCAATCAGCCCCAGCATTTT,CASSSRSGGNQPQHF